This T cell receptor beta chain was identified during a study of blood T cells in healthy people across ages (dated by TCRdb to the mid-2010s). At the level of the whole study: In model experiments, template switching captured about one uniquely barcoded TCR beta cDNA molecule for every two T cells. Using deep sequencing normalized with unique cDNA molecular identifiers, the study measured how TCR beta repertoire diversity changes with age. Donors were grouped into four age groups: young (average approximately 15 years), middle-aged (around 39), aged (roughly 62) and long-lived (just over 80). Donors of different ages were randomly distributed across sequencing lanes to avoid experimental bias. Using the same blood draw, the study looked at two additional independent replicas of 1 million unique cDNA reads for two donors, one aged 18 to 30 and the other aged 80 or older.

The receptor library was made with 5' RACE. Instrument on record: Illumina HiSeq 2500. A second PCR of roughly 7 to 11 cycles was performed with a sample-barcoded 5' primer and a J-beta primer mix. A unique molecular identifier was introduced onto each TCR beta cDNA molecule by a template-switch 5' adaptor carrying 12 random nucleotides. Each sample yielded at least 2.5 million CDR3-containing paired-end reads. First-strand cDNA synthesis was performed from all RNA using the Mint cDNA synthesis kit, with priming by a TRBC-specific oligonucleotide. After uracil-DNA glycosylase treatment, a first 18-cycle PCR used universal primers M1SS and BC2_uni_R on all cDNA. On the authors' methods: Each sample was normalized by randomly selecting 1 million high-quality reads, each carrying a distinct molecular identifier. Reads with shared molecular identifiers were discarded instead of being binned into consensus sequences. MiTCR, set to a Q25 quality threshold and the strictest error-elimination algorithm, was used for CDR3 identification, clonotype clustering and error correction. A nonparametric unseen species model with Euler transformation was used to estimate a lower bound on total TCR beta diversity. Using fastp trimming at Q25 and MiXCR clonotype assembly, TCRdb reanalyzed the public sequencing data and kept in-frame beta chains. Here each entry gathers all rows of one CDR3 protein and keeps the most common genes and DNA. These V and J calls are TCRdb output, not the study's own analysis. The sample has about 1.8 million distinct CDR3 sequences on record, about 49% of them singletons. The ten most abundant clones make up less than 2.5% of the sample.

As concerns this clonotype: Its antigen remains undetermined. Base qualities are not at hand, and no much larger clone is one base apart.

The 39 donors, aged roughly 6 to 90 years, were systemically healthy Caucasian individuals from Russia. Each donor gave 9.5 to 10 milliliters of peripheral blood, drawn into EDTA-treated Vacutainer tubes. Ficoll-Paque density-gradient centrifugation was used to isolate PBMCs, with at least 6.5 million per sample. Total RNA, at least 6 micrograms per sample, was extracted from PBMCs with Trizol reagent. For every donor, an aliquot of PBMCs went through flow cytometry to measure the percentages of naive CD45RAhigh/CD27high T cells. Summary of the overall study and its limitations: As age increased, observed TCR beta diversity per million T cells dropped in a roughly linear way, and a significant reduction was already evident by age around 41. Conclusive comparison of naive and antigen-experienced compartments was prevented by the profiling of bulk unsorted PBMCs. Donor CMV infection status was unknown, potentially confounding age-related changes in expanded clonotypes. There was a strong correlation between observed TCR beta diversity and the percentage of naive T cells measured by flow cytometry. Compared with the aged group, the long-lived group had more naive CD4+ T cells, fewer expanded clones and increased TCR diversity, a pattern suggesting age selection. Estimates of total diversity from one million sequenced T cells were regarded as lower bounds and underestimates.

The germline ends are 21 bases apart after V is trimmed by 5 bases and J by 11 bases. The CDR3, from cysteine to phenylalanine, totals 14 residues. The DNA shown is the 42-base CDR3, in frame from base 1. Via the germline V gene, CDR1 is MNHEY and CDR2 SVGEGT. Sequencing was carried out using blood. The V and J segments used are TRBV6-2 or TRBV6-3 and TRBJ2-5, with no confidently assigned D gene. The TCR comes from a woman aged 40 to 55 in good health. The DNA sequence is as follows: TGTGCCAGCAGTGATTCCTACACGTCCCTAGAGCAGTACTTC. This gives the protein CASSDSYTSLEQYF.